These 26 T cell receptor beta chains were all obtained from the same sample, sequenced in a study of beta chain features in type 1 diabetes. Their cognate antigens are unknown. Expressed TCRB transcripts were sequenced because the isolated RNA had all been reverse transcribed beforehand. Data came from immunoSEQ multiplex PCR; TCRdb stores just in-frame clones and leaves some out. The profile shows 250,000 to 300,000 clones, about 24% of them singletons. Regarding the study as a whole: Among patients with Type 1 diabetes, TCRB CDR3s were moderately but significantly shorter in every one of the four CD4+ subsets.

Sequencing was carried out using naive CD4+ T cells from blood. The receptors come from a woman aged 25 to 39 with type 1 diabetes.

This clone was seen a handful of times. The V and J genes are TRBV28 and TRBJ1-1; D not certain. The V end lost 5 bases, the J end lost 5 bases, and 6 bases lay between the germline ends. The CDR3 runs 11 residues. Germline V gives CDR1 MDHEN, CDR2 SYDVKM. The CDR3 sequence is CASSVVTEAFF. DNA for the CDR3: TGTGCCAGCAGTGTCGTAACTGAAGCTTTCTTT.

The chain recombines TRBV29-1 with TRBJ2-3; TRBD2 agrees at 9 bases. The CDR3 extends over 13 amino acids. V trimming: 5 bases; J trimming: 5 bases; junction bases outside the gene matches: 5. Per germline, CDR1 SQVTM and CDR2 ANQGSEA. CDR3 protein: CSVRGRAKDTQYF. CDR3 nucleotide sequence: TGCAGCGTTCGCGGGAGGGCGAAAGATACGCAGTATTTT.

This chain uses TRBV28 with TRBJ1-2, with 8 nucleotides matching TRBD1. Germline loops: CDR1 MDHEN, CDR2 SYDVKM. V was clipped by 6 bases and J by 5 bases; unmatched bases: 5. The CDR3 totals 13 residues. The CDR3 nucleotides are TGTGCCAGCAGACAGACAGGGGCTTATGGCTACACCTTC. This sequence encodes CASRQTGAYGYTF.

The CDR3 sequence: CSAPITGIGEAFF. In DNA form, the CDR3 reads TGCAGCGCACCGATTACAGGGATCGGTGAAGCTTTCTTT. The V gene is TRBV29-1, the J gene TRBJ1-1; the D gene is possibly TRBD1 (6 bases). V lost 7 bases and J lost 7, with 19 bases in between. CDR1 SQVTM and CDR2 ANQGSEA come from the germline V gene. The CDR3 contains 13 residues.

This clone showed up just a few times. The chain carries TRBV18 and TRBJ2-7, with 10 bases fitting TRBD2. J was trimmed by 7 bases and V by 2 bases; bases with no gene match: 5. Germline V gene sequence: CDR1 KGHSH, CDR2 LQKENI. This CDR3 is built from 14 residues. The CDR3: CASSPGLAVQEQYF. The CDR3 DNA sequence: TGTGCCAGCTCACCAGGACTAGCGGTTCAAGAGCAGTACTTC.

The rearrangement uses TRBV19 and TRBJ2-5; D might be TRBD1 (5 bases). Gene TRBJ2-7 matches the end of the DNA better, so the J call may be wrong. CDR3 size: 12 residues. The germline V gene encodes CDR1 LNHDA and CDR2 SQIVND (reference sequence). CDR3 sequence: CASSPQGHEQYF. The CDR3, as DNA: TGTGCCAGTAGTCCCCAGGGCCACGAGCAGTACTTC.

The chain is built from TRBV6-5 and TRBJ1-2, with D maybe TRBD1 (5 bases). This CDR3 is built from 13 residues. V lost 6 bases and J lost 4, with 12 bases in between. Per the germline V gene, CDR1 is MNHEY and CDR2 is SVGAGI. The CDR3 DNA sequence: TGTGCCAGCAGCCCCGGACAAGTCTATGGCTACACCTTC. As protein: CASSPGQVYGYTF.

This clone was seen only a few times. Here the CDR3 reads CASSLDRDSNEQFF. For the CDR3, the DNA is TGCGCCAGCAGCTTAGACCGGGACTCTAATGAGCAGTTCTTC. The chain is built from TRBV5-1 and TRBJ2-1, with D possibly TRBD2 on 6 matching bases. The CDR3 has 14 residues. Germline V CDR1 and CDR2: SGHRS, YFSETQ. With 2 bases removed from V and 7 bases from J, the gap between germline ends came to 13 bases.

This clone has only a few counts. This sequence joins TRBV14 and TRBJ2-1; 7 bases are shared with TRBD2. This CDR3 comprises 16 residues. V trimming: 1 base; J trimming: 9 bases; junction bases outside the gene matches: 12. Germline assignment: CDR1 SGHDN and CDR2 FVKESK. The CDR3 here is CASSQVIGRASLEQFF. The CDR3 coding sequence is TGTGCCAGCAGCCAAGTTATTGGGAGGGCCTCTCTTGAGCAGTTCTTC.

This clone was observed a few times. The chain is built from TRBV30 and TRBJ1-4; 7 bases are shared with TRBD1. The germline V gene encodes CDR1 GTSNPN and CDR2 SVGIG (reference sequence). The CDR3 has 11 amino acids. CDR3 DNA: TGTGGGGGACAGCTCGATGAAAAACTGTTTTTT. Protein: CGGQLDEKLFF.

This clone was counted a single time. The V gene is TRBV4-2, the J gene TRBJ1-5; 8 nucleotides match TRBD1. V was clipped by 8 bases and J by 0 bases; unmatched bases: 6. Germline V CDR1 and CDR2: LGHNA, YNFKEQ. The CDR3 is made up of 15 amino acids. Here the CDR3 reads CASSGQVNSNQPQHF. The CDR3 DNA follows: TGTGCCAGCTCGGGACAGGTGAATAGCAATCAGCCCCAGCATTTT.

This clone was picked up a small number of times. This same CDR3 is encoded by further DNA sequences in the sample. This sequence joins TRBV29-1 and TRBJ1-1; D gene ambiguous. The CDR3 contains 11 residues. The V and J ends lost 0 bases and 4 bases respectively, with 3 bases between them. CDR1 is SQVTM and CDR2 is ANQGSEA in the germline V gene. CDR3 bases: TGCAGCGTTGAAGACGGCACTGAAGCTTTCTTT. It codes for CSVEDGTEAFF.

The chain uses TRBV7-9 and TRBJ1-1; 7 nucleotides match TRBD1. There are 15 residues in the CDR3. The V gene end was trimmed by 1 base and the J gene end by 6 bases; junction bases not matched to a gene: 8. Germline loops: CDR1 SEHNR, CDR2 FQNEAQ (reference sequence). Here the CDR3 reads CASSLDRRGPAEAFF. CDR3 DNA: TGTGCCAGCAGCTTAGATCGGAGGGGGCCCGCTGAAGCTTTCTTT. Variable domain in full (rest from reference TRBV7-9 and TRBJ1-1): DTGVSQNPRHKITKRGQNVTFRCDPISEHNRLYWYRQTLGQGPEFLTYFQNEAQLEKSRLLSDRFSAERPKGSFSTLEIQRTEQGDSAMYLCASSLDRRGPAEAFFGQGTRLTVV.

The table lists this clone with a few counts. The chain uses TRBV25-1 and TRBJ1-1; 8 positions agree with TRBD1. The V and J ends lost 5 bases and 5 bases, in that order; junction bases with no gene match: 10. Per germline, CDR1 MGHDK and CDR2 SYGVNS. The CDR3 is 15 residues long. In DNA, the CDR3 is TGTGCCAGCAGTCCCCACGGACAGGGACGGACTGAAGCTTTCTTT. This codes for CASSPHGQGRTEAFF. The whole variable domain, remainder taken from reference TRBV25-1 and TRBJ1-1, is EADIYQTPRYLVIGTGKKITLECSQTMGHDKMYWYQQDPGMELHLIHYSYGVNSTEKGDLSSESTVSRIRTEHFPLTLESARPSHTSQYLCASSPHGQGRTEAFFGQGTRLTVV.

The chain uses TRBV29-1 and TRBJ1-1; the match to TRBD1 covers 8 bases. Germline trimming cut 4 bases from V and 3 bases from J; bases unmatched to any gene: 4. The CDR3 is 13 amino acids. Germline lookup yields CDR1 SQVTM and CDR2 ANQGSEA. The CDR3 DNA is TGCAGCGTTGGAGACAGGGGTGACACTGAAGCTTTCTTT. Its protein product is CSVGDRGDTEAFF.

This clone was counted only a few times. The chain is built from TRBV29-1 and TRBJ2-7; TRBD1 might be the D (6 bases). Germline assignment: CDR1 SQVTM and CDR2 ANQGSEA. Deletions cut 4 bases from V and 1 base from J, with 14 bases between. The CDR3 is made up of 14 amino acids. CDR3 in DNA: TGCAGCGTTGGGGTGGGGACAAGGTCCTACGAGCAGTACTTC. Its protein product is CSVGVGTRSYEQYF.

CDR3 in amino acids: CASSWSRQAEGYSNQPQHF. In DNA form, the CDR3 reads TGTGCCAGCAGCTGGAGTAGGCAGGCGGAGGGGTATAGCAATCAGCCCCAGCATTTT. This chain uses TRBV11-2 with TRBJ1-5; TRBD1 is a possible D gene (5 bases). V was clipped by 4 bases and J by 0 bases, with 22 bases between them. CDR1 and CDR2 from the germline V gene are SGHAT and FQNNGV. This CDR3 spans 19 amino acids.

This clone appeared a single time. V is TRBV18 and J is TRBJ1-2; 8 nucleotides agree with TRBD1. Germline values: CDR1 KGHSH, CDR2 LQKENI. The V and J ends lost 3 bases and 7 bases, in that order; junction bases with no gene match: 7. The CDR3 has 14 residues. In nucleotides, the CDR3 is TGTGCCAGCTCACCGATGACAGGGGAGGCTGGCTACACCTTC. It is translated as CASSPMTGEAGYTF.

The V gene is TRBV7-8, the J gene TRBJ2-1; perhaps TRBD2 as D (6 bases). Germline V lookup: CDR1 SGHVS, CDR2 FQNEAQ. V was pared by 7 bases and J by 9 bases, with 43 bases between. The CDR3 has 22 residues. CDR3 region: CASILRLRSSLTQKRLDGEQFF. As DNA, the CDR3 is TGTGCCAGCATCCTGAGGTTGCGGTCCAGCCTAACCCAAAAGAGACTAGATGGTGAGCAGTTCTTC.

This clone was counted a few times. The chain carries TRBV30 and TRBJ2-7, with TRBD1 matching 9 bases. The trim removed 3 bases at V and 5 bases at J, leaving 5 bases unmatched. Germline V gene lookup returns CDR1 GTSNPN and CDR2 SVGIG (reference sequence). The CDR3 loop spans 13 amino acids. As DNA, the CDR3 is TGTGCCTGGAGCGGGACAGGGATCCACGAGCAGTACTTC. Amino acid sequence: CAWSGTGIHEQYF.

The chain employs TRBV19 and TRBJ2-7, with D possibly TRBD2 on 5 matching bases. Germline V gene lookup returns CDR1 LNHDA and CDR2 SQIVND (reference sequence). Trimming cost V 9 bases and J 2 bases, with 20 bases left between them. This CDR3 has 15 residues. CDR3 in DNA: TGTGCCAGCGCCAGAGGGCAGTTCGGGGCCTACGAGCAGTACTTC. Its translation: CASARGQFGAYEQYF.

The chain links TRBV13 to TRBJ2-7; 8 bases align to TRBD1. CDR1 and CDR2 (germline): PRHDT, FYEKMQ (reference sequence). The CDR3 covers 14 residues. The J segment lost 3 bases and the V segment lost 4 bases, leaving 5 bases of the junction unmatched. CDR3 bases: TGTGCCAGCAGCTCTGGACAGGGAAGCTACGAGCAGTACTTC. Amino acids: CASSSGQGSYEQYF.

The chain links TRBV29-1 to TRBJ1-2; D is undetermined. CDR1 is SQVTM, CDR2 ANQGSEA, per germline. The CDR3 sequence is 12 residues long. Between the trimmed V and J ends, which lost 6 bases and 2 bases, there was a span of 10 bases. The DNA of the CDR3 is TGCAGCGTCCAGTCTCCAAACTATGGCTACACCTTC. It is translated as CSVQSPNYGYTF.

This chain connects TRBV5-1 to TRBJ2-1, with a tentative D call TRBD2 (5 bases). The germline V gene has CDR1 SGHRS and CDR2 YFSETQ. V lost 4 bases and J 10 bases, leaving 9 bases between the germline ends. The CDR3 has 11 residues. This CDR3 reads CASSPGEEQFF. CDR3 nucleotides: TGCGCCAGCAGCCCCGGGGAGGAGCAGTTCTTC.

This sequence joins TRBV5-1 and TRBJ2-3; 7 bases are a match to TRBD2. Trimming cost V 0 bases and J 0 bases; bases outside gene matches: 4. The germline V gene has CDR1 SGHRS and CDR2 YFSETQ. This CDR3 is built from 16 residues. This chain's CDR3 is CASSLVLAASTDTQYF. As DNA, the CDR3 is TGCGCCAGCAGCTTGGTGCTAGCGGCGAGCACAGATACGCAGTATTTT.

V usage is TRBV18 and J usage is TRBJ2-5, with no clear D. Per germline, CDR1 KGHSH and CDR2 LQKENI. V lost 5 bases to trimming and J lost 3 bases, with 7 bases between them. CDR3 size: 12 residues. The CDR3 nucleotides are TGTGCCAGCTCATCTTCAGAAGAGACCCAGTACTTC. It encodes CASSSSEETQYF.